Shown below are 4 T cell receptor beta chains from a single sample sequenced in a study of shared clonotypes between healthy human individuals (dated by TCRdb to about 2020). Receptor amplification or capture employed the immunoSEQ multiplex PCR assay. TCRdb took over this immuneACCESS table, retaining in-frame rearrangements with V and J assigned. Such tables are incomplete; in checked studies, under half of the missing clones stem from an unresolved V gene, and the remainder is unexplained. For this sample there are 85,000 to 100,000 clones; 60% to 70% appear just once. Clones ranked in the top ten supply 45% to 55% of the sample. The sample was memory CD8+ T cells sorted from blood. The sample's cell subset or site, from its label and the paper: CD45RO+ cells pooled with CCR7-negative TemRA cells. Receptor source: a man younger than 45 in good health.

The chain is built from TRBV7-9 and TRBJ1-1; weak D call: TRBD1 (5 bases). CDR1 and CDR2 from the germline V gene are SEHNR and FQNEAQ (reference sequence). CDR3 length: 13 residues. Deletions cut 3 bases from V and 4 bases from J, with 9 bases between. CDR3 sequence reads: CASSFGQGTEAFF. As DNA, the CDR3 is TGTGCCAGCAGCTTTGGTCAGGGCACTGAAGCTTTCTTT.

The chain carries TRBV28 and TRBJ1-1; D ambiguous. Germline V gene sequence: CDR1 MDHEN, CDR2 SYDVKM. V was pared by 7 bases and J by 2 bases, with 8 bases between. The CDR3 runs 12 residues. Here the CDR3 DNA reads TGTGCCAGCAACCATCCAAACACTGAAGCTTTCTTT. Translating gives CASNHPNTEAFF.

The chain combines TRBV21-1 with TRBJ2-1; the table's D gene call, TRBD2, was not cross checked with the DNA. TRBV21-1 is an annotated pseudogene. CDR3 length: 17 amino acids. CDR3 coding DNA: TGTGCCAGCAGCGGGTTGGGACTAGCGGGAGTGTGCGATGAGCAGTTCTTC. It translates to CASSGLGLAGVCDEQFF.

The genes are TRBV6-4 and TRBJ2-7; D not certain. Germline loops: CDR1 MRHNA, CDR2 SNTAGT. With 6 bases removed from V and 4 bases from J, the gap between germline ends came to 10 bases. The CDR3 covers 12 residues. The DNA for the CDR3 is TGTGCCAGCAGGGCCCCCAATTACGAGCAGTACTTC. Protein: CASRAPNYEQYF.